This T cell receptor (beta chain) was obtained from a study of T-cell reconstitution after alpha-beta-depleted transplantation in children. Unique molecular identifiers were incorporated into the prepared TCRbeta library. TCRdb recomputed calls from the PCR reads with MiXCR, one row per CDR3 protein. The table records 500,000 to 650,000 distinct CDR3 sequences, more than 9.5% of them present only once. This clonotype has a count of ten or more. This TCR came from a female patient under 10 years old who had a stem cell transplant for aplastic anemia, so the T cells may come from the graft donor. Source: PBMCs, mostly from graft donor cells, taken 180 days after TCRalphabeta/CD19-depleted stem cell transplant.

DNA for the CDR3: TGCAGTGCTAGCCAGGGGAGTTACACTGAAGCTTTCTTT. This translates into CSASQGSYTEAFF. The chain joins TRBV20-1 to TRBJ1-1, with D possibly TRBD1 on 6 matching bases. Germline CDR1 DFQATT, CDR2 SNEGSKA (reference sequence). V was clipped by 3 bases and J by 3 bases, with 11 bases between them. This CDR3 has 13 amino acids.